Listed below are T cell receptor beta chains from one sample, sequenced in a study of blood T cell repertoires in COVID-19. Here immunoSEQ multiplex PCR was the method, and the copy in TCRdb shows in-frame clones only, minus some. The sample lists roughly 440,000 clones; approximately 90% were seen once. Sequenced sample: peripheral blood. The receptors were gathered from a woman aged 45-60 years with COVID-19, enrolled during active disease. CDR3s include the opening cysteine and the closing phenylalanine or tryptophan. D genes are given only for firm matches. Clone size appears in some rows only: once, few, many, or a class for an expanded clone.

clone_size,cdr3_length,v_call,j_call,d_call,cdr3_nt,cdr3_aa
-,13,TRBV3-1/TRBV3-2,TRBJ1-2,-,TGTGCCAGCAGCCAAGAGGGAGCGGGCGGCTACACCTTC,CASSQEGAGGYTF
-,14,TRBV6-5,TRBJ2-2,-,TGTGCCAGCAGTATAGAGTCCCACACCGGGGAGCTGTTTTTT,CASSIESHTGELFF
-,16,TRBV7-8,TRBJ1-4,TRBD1,TGTGCCAGCAGCTTAGCCCTGGGACAGACGAATGAAAAACTGTTTTTT,CASSLALGQTNEKLFF
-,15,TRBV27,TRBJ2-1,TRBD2,TGTGCCAGCAGAACTAGCGGGGGGCGAGAGAATGAGCAGTTCTTC,CASRTSGGRENEQFF
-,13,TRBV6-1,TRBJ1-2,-,TGTGCCAGCAGTGAAAGGGGGGGAGGTGGCTACACCTTC,CASSERGGGGYTF
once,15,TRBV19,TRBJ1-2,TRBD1,TGTGCCAGTAGTCCACAGGGGGGAGGGAACTATGGCTACACCTTC,CASSPQGGGNYGYTF
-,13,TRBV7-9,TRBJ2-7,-,TGTGCCAGCAGCTCGACTGATACCTACGAGCAGTACTTC,CASSSTDTYEQYF
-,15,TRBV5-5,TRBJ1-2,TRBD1,TGTGCCAGCAGCGCCGGGACAGGGGGGAACTATGGCTACACCTTC,CASSAGTGGNYGYTF
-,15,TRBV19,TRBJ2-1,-,TGTGCCAGTAGTACCCGAGCCAGCGCCCCCGATGAGCAGTTCTTC,CASSTRASAPDEQFF
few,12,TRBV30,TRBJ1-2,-,TGTGCCTGGAGTGTAGGGGGCTATGGCTACACCTTC,CAWSVGGYGYTF
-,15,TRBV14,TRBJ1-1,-,TGTGCCAGCAGCCCACGACAGGAAACGAACACTGAAGCTTTCTTT,CASSPRQETNTEAFF
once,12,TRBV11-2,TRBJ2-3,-,TGTGCCAGCAGCCCACCGGTCGGTACGCAGTATTTT,CASSPPVGTQYF
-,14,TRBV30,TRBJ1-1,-,TGTGCCTGGAGTCCCCTGGGGGGAACCGGGTCGGCTTTCTTT,CAWSPLGGTGSAFF
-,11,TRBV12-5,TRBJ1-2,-,TGTGCTAGTGGTTTCCTTTATGGCTACACCTTC,CASGFLYGYTF
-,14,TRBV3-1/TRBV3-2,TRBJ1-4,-,TGTGCCAGCAGCCAAGGGGCCAGCCGAGAAAAACTGTTTTTT,CASSQGASREKLFF
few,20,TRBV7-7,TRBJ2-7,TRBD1,TGTGCCAGCAGCTTAGTGAGGAAGGGACAGGGGAGAGGAAACTCCTACGAGCAGTACTTC,CASSLVRKGQGRGNSYEQYF
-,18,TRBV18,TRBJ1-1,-,TGTGCCAGCTCACCACCTAGCGGGAGGAGGGCGATGAACACTGAAGCTTTCTTT,CASSPPSGRRAMNTEAFF
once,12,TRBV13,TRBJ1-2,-,TGTGCCAGCAGCTCCTATCAGGGATTCTACACCTTC,CASSSYQGFYTF
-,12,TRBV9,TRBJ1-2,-,TGTGCCAGCAGCCCGGCCCCGGGGGGCTACACCTTC,CASSPAPGGYTF
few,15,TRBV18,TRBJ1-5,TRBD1,TGTGCCAGCTCACCCCAGACAGGGGGCAATCAGCCCCAGCATTTT,CASSPQTGGNQPQHF
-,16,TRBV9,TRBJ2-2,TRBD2,TGTGCCAGCAGCGTAGCAACTAGCGGGGGATACGGGGAGCTGTTTTTT,CASSVATSGGYGELFF
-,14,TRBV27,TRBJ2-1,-,TGTGCCAGCAGCGGGGGGCCCTCCTACAATGAGCAGTTCTTC,CASSGGPSYNEQFF
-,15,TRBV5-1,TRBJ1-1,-,TGCGCCAGCAGCTTAATCCCGGGTGGTGACACTGAAGCTTTCTTT,CASSLIPGGDTEAFF
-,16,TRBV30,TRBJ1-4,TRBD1,TGTGCCTGGGGAACACTTCGACAGGGGGCAGGTGAAAAACTGTTTTTT,CAWGTLRQGAGEKLFF
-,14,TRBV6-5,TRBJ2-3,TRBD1,TGTGCCTCGTTCCCAAGGACAGGGCGAGATACGCAGTATTTT,CASFPRTGRDTQYF
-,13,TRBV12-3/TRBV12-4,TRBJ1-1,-,TGTGCCAGCAGTTTACTGGCGGGAGCAGGGGCTTTCTTT,CASSLLAGAGAFF
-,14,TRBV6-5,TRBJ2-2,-,TGTGCCAGCAGACCCGGACACCCCACCGGGGAGCTGTTTTTT,CASRPGHPTGELFF
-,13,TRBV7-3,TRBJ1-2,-,TGTGCCAGCAGCGCATCGGGTGGGTATGGCTACACCTTC,CASSASGGYGYTF
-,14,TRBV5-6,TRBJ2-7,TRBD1,TGTGCCAGCAAGTCGACAGGGGGATCCTACGAGCAGTACTTC,CASKSTGGSYEQYF
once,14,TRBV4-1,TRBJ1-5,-,TGCGCCAGCAGCCAAGATGGGCGCAATCAGCCCCAGCATTTT,CASSQDGRNQPQHF
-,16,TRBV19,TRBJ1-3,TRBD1,TGTGCCAGTAGCACCCACAGGGGGCACGGAGGAAACACCATATATTTT,CASSTHRGHGGNTIYF
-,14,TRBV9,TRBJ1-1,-,TGTGCCAGCAGCCCCACCGGGACATTCGGTGCAGCTTTCTTT,CASSPTGTFGAAFF
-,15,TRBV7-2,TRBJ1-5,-,TGTGCCAGCAGCTTATCGGGGGGTAGCAATCAGCCCCAGCATTTT,CASSLSGGSNQPQHF
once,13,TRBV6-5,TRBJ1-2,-,TGTGCCAGCGGGACTCCCATCTTCTATGGCTACACCTTC,CASGTPIFYGYTF
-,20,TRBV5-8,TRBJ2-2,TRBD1,TGTGCCAGCAGCCGGTATCGGCAGGGGGTCGTTACGCGGTTCACCGGGGAGCTGTTTTTT,CASSRYRQGVVTRFTGELFF